This T cell receptor (beta chain) was documented in a study of shared clonotypes between healthy human individuals (dated by TCRdb to 2018 to 2021). At the level of the whole study: The cohort comprised two women and a few men aged 18 to 49 years. For each donor, CD4 naive and CD4 memory were each given three plates, CD8 naive was given two plates, and CD8 memory was given one plate. Blood TCR repertoires of roughly five healthy adults were deeply sequenced to estimate repertoire size and the extent of clonotype sharing between individuals. Libraries were prepared and TCR repertoires were sequenced by different laboratories using diverse techniques, in order to increase sequencing depth and limit assay-specific biases. Per donor, leukapheresis produced somewhere between about 0.94 and 9.5 billion PBMCs. Paper-wide results and their limitations: Because the study included only a small number of donors, the genetic and exposure-history diversity represented was limited. Incomplete sequencing was indicated by rarefaction of sorted-subset datasets, despite the large sequencing depth. Based on pairwise subsampling, the degree of clonotype sharing among donors was expected to be affected by sequencing depth. Compared with non-shared clonotypes, clonotypes shared by all four sorted-subset donors had higher generation probabilities. Around 5% of naive CD4, roughly 3.5% of naive CD8, approximately 2% of memory CD4, and over 0.35% of memory CD8 clonotypes were shared across a few donors. Naive subsets generally had larger estimated clonotype richness than memory subsets. Sampling was restricted to blood, and TCR repertoires in tissues likely differ from the TCR repertoires found in blood.

Using the deep immunoSEQ assay, multiplex PCR amplified TCR CDR3 regions from genomic DNA. For each cell subset, the extracted genomic DNA was distributed evenly across all wells of several immunoSEQ 96-well plates, and each plate served as one replicate. For sorted subsets, 150 to 200 ng genomic DNA, equal to 25,000 to 35,000 T cell genomes, was loaded into each replicate PCR. Purified libraries were quantified with a Qubit 3.0 fluorometer, sized on a Bioanalyzer 2100, and re-quantified with the KAPA Library Quantification kit. Every immunoSEQ 96-well plate was sequenced on a dedicated single-read 150-cycle Illumina NextSeq 550 flow cell. Processing in the source paper ran as follows. Because the immunoSEQ output held only junctional sequences and lacked quality scores, the filtering could not match the filtering applied to full-length reads. To assign V/J genes and CDR3, sequences were annotated using PyIR, a Python wrapper for IgBLAST v1.9, with IMGT germline references. Reads with weak V/J assignments (E-value above 1e-6), missing CDR3, stop codons, out-of-frame junctions, or ambiguous translated residues were removed. V3J clonotypes were defined as sequences sharing the same inferred V gene, J gene, and CDR3 amino acid sequence. Percentage overlap between repertoires was computed as shared unique clonotypes divided by the size of the smaller repertoire. Richness of each repertoire was evaluated using RTK rarefaction, the Chao1 estimator, and Recon v2.1 estimates of unobserved clonotypes. Generation probabilities were computed with OLGA for all TCRbeta clonotypes obtained by the gDNA method from a handful of donors. Entries here come from immuneACCESS through TCRdb and include only in-frame sequences with V and J called. Some clones fail to appear in such tables; in the studies checked, an unresolved V gene covers under half of the shortfall, and the cause of the remainder is unknown. V and J calls and clone size are copied from that table; D and trimming were computed from the DNA. Across this sample there are about 2.1 million clones, with 85% to 95% seen only once. The ten largest clones add up to more than 1.5% of the sample.

Including cysteine and phenylalanine, the CDR3 has 13 amino acids. Only CDR3 DNA remains: 39 bases, in frame from the first base. Trimming removed 6 bases from V and 5 bases from J, leaving 11 bases between the germline ends. The germline V gene encodes CDR1 MDHEN and CDR2 SYDVKM. This clone was observed a handful of times. Its antigen specificity is not known. Base qualities are missing; no much larger clone stands one base away. CD8 naive samples consisted of CD45RO-negative cells that were positively selected for CCR7, yielding a CD45RA+CCR7+ population without TemRA cells. Healthy HIV-negative adults with no recently reported acute infections or vaccinations were included as donors. All donors were Caucasian adults living in Nashville, Tennessee, USA. Blood was collected by leukapheresis, and PBMCs were isolated by Ficoll-Histopaque density gradient centrifugation and then cryopreserved in liquid nitrogen vapor phase. Analytical flow cytometry was used to check the purity and quantity of each magnetically sorted T cell population. Genomic DNA was isolated from each sorted fraction and quantified by UV absorbance on a Nanodrop 2000c.

In this chain, TRBV28 is recombined with TRBJ1-5; TRBD1 could be the D gene, as 6 bases match. Sequencing was carried out using naive CD8+ T cells from PBMCs. In light of the paper, this sample's cell subset or site label describes: CD45RA+CCR7+. The TCR originated in a man younger than 35 in good health. Some clones in this sample may be carry-over from other donors' samples. The DNA is TGTGCCAGCAGCCCGGGACAAGATCAGCCCCAGCATTTT. This yields the protein CASSPGQDQPQHF.